The 19 T cell receptor beta chains presented below share a single source sample, sequenced in a study of Ad26.COV2.S vaccination and SARS-CoV-2 variants. Treatment given: about 20 received Ad26.COV2.S at low or high dose, single or two shots; 5 received placebo; per-sample allocation not given. Sample collection was performed on day 63 after the first vaccine or placebo injection. The method was immunoSEQ multiplex PCR; TCRdb's version includes in-frame clones alone and lacks a portion of them. This table holds roughly 400,000 clones, about nine tenths found once. Sequenced here: peripheral blood, sampled in a trial of Ad26.COV2.S vaccine versus placebo. Receptors originate from a person aged 18-65 years who received the Ad26.COV2.S COVID-19 vaccine or a placebo.

The genes are TRBV5-1 and TRBJ2-1, with D unresolved. This CDR3 has 14 amino acids. CDR1 and CDR2 (germline): SGHRS, YFSETQ. V was clipped by 4 bases and J by 0 bases, with 8 bases between them. CDR3 region: CASSGDLSYNEQFF. CDR3 nucleotides: TGCGCCAGCAGCGGGGATCTCTCCTACAATGAGCAGTTCTTC.

V gene TRBV11-3 combines with J gene TRBJ2-7, with 9 bases identical to TRBD2. CDR3 length equals 17 residues. V lost 0 bases to trimming and J lost 4 bases; unmatched junction nucleotides: 10. CDR1 and CDR2 from the germline V gene are SGHNT and YENEEA. CDR3 coding DNA: TGTGCCAGCAGCTTAGATATGAGGGCTAGCGGGATTTACGAGCAGTACTTC. The encoded protein is CASSLDMRASGIYEQYF. Together with reference TRBV11-3 and TRBJ2-7, the CDR3 gives the full variable domain: EAGVVQSPRYKIIEKKQPVAFWCNPISGHNTLYWYLQNLGQGPELLIRYENEEAVDDSQLPKDRFSAERLKGVDSTLKIQPAELGDSAVYLCASSLDMRASGIYEQYFGPGTRLTVT.

This chain connects TRBV6-5 to TRBJ1-6; possible D gene TRBD1, 6 bases. V was shortened by 7 bases and J by 1 base, with 11 bases between the two germline ends. This CDR3 contains 15 residues. Looked up from germline, CDR1 is MNHEY and CDR2 is SVGAGI. CDR3 sequence reads: CASKSQGSYNSPLHF. Here the CDR3 DNA reads TGTGCCAGCAAATCACAGGGTTCCTATAATTCACCCCTCCACTTT.

The chain joins TRBV4-2 to TRBJ2-2; tentative D call: TRBD2 (6 bases). V dropped 0 bases and J dropped 4 bases, with 15 bases sitting between them. Germline assignment: CDR1 LGHNA and CDR2 YNFKEQ. The CDR3 is 17 amino acids. DNA for the CDR3: TGTGCCAGCAGCCAAGACCCTTGGGGGGTAGGCACCGGGGAGCTGTTTTTT. Its protein product is CASSQDPWGVGTGELFF.

The V gene is TRBV5-1, the J gene TRBJ1-3; D remains ambiguous. CDR1 is SGHRS, CDR2 YFSETQ, per germline. V was trimmed by 0 bases and J by 2 bases, leaving 6 bases between them. CDR3 length equals 14 residues. The CDR3 sequence: CASSLDGTGNTIYF. The CDR3 DNA reads TGCGCCAGCAGCTTGGACGGAACTGGAAACACCATATATTTT.

This clone was detected only once. The chain links TRBV4-1 to TRBJ1-2, with 9 bases that match TRBD1. Trimming cost V 2 bases and J 7 bases; bases outside gene matches: 2. CDR3 size: 13 residues. Germline V gives CDR1 MGHRA, CDR2 YSYEKL. The CDR3 protein is CASSQKTGGGYTF. In DNA form, the CDR3 reads TGCGCCAGCAGCCAAAAGACAGGGGGTGGCTACACCTTC.

The genes are TRBV27 and TRBJ1-3; unclear D gene. CDR3 length equals 15 residues. Germline-derived CDR1 and CDR2 are MNHEY and SMNVEV (reference sequence). Trimming pared 6 bases from V and 3 bases from J, leaving 15 bases between. For the CDR3, the DNA is TGTGCCAGCAGCCCGGGGTTAGGGCTTGGAAACACCATATATTTT. It yields the protein CASSPGLGLGNTIYF.

This rearrangement joins TRBV6-5 to TRBJ1-1; no firm D call. V lost 4 bases, J lost 3 bases, and 9 bases lay in between. The germline V gene has CDR1 MNHEY and CDR2 SVGAGI. The CDR3 sequence is 13 residues long. CDR3 nucleotides: TGTGCCAGCAGTTTTTACGTGGACACTGAAGCTTTCTTT. Translating gives CASSFYVDTEAFF.

The CDR3 loop is CASSPSRRANGYTF. The CDR3 DNA sequence: TGCGCCAGCAGCCCCAGTCGGAGGGCAAATGGCTACACCTTC. V usage is TRBV5-1 and J usage is TRBJ1-2; D unclear. The ends were cut back, 4 bases at V and 6 bases at J, with 16 bases in the middle. The CDR3 runs 14 residues. CDR1 and CDR2 (germline): SGHRS, YFSETQ. Based on the CDR3 plus reference TRBV5-1 and TRBJ1-2, the full variable domain is KAGVTQTPRYLIKTRGQQVTLSCSPISGHRSVSWYQQTPGQGLQFLFEYFSETQRNKGNFPGRFSGRQFSNSRSEMNVSTLELGDSALYLCASSPSRRANGYTFGSGTRLTVV.

V is TRBV6-6 and J is TRBJ2-6, with a tentative D call TRBD2 (6 bases). This CDR3 is 16 amino acids long. V lost 6 bases and J lost 4, with 16 bases in between. Germline V gives CDR1 MNHNY, CDR2 SVGAGI (reference sequence). The CDR3 region is CASSRGGELGANVLTF. The CDR3 DNA reads as TGTGCCAGCAGCCGCGGAGGGGAACTGGGGGCCAACGTCCTGACTTTC.

The chain carries TRBV7-3 and TRBJ2-3; 10 bases align to TRBD2. V gave up 6 bases and J gave up 6 bases; unmatched junction bases: 9. The length of the CDR3 is 15 residues. Germline lookup yields CDR1 SGHTA and CDR2 FQGTGA. The CDR3 region is CASSPTSGILDTQYF. The CDR3 DNA is TGTGCCAGCAGTCCAACTAGCGGGATTTTGGATACGCAGTATTTT. Combining the CDR3 with reference TRBV7-3 and TRBJ2-3 gives the whole variable domain GAGVSQTPSNKVTEKGKYVELRCDPISGHTALYWYRQSLGQGPEFLIYFQGTGAADDSGLPNDRFFAVRPEGSVSTLKIQRTERGDSAVYLCASSPTSGILDTQYFGPGTRLTVL.

V is TRBV5-1 and J is TRBJ2-5; 7 bases map to TRBD1. CDR3 length equals 14 residues. The junction had 8 bases not matched to a gene; V was cut back by 4 bases and J by 5 bases. Germline assignment: CDR1 SGHRS and CDR2 YFSETQ. The CDR3 sequence is CASSEGAGMETQYF. CDR3 DNA sequence: TGCGCCAGCAGCGAGGGGGCTGGAATGGAGACCCAGTACTTC.

The chain couples TRBV10-3 to TRBJ2-1; perhaps TRBD2 as D (6 bases). With 11 bases removed from V and 5 bases from J, the gap between germline ends came to 16 bases. Germline CDR1 ENHRY, CDR2 SYGVKD. The CDR3 runs to 13 residues. The CDR3 DNA follows: TGTGCCCTTAGCGGAAATGGAAACAATGAGCAGTTCTTC. Translated: CALSGNGNNEQFF.

Details on this clone: The same CDR3 is also encoded by other DNA sequences in this sample. The rearrangement links TRBV4-2 to TRBJ2-3; D unresolved. The CDR3 length is 14 residues. The V and J ends lost 1 base and 3 bases respectively, with 8 bases between them. The germline gives CDR1 LGHNA, CDR2 YNFKEQ. CDR3 sequence: CASSQGTKTDTQYF. The CDR3 DNA sequence: TGTGCCAGCAGCCAAGGGACCAAAACAGATACGCAGTATTTT.

The chain uses TRBV6-1 and TRBJ2-3; 9 bases are shared with TRBD1. Germline assignment: CDR1 MNHNS and CDR2 SASEGT. V shed 3 bases, J shed 3 bases, and the junction held 4 bases outside the gene matches. The CDR3 loop spans 15 amino acids. Here the CDR3 reads CASSDPGQGTDTQYF. The CDR3 nucleotides read TGTGCCAGCAGTGACCCCGGACAGGGGACAGATACGCAGTATTTT.

The rearrangement joins TRBV5-1 to TRBJ2-7; 8 bases fit TRBD2. There are 13 residues in the CDR3. Germline-derived CDR1 and CDR2 are SGHRS and YFSETQ. V lost 1 base, J lost 3 bases, and 0 bases stayed unmatched. CDR3 DNA: TGCGCCAGCAGCTTGACTAGCGGCTACGAGCAGTACTTC. Residues: CASSLTSGYEQYF.

Turning to this clone: The same CDR3 is also encoded by other DNA sequences in this sample. J is TRBJ2-6 and V is TRBV5-1; no definite D call. The CDR3 is 14 amino acids. Trimming shortened V by 0 bases and J by 1 base, and 2 bases separated the two germline ends. Per the germline V gene, CDR1 is SGHRS and CDR2 is YFSETQ. The CDR3: CASSLGSGANVLTF. CDR3 DNA sequence: TGCGCCAGCAGCTTGGGATCTGGGGCCAACGTCCTGACTTTC. Combining the CDR3 with reference TRBV5-1 and TRBJ2-6 gives the whole variable domain KAGVTQTPRYLIKTRGQQVTLSCSPISGHRSVSWYQQTPGQGLQFLFEYFSETQRNKGNFPGRFSGRQFSNSRSEMNVSTLELGDSALYLCASSLGSGANVLTFGAGSRLTVL.

This rearrangement joins TRBV30 to TRBJ2-1; 16 positions match TRBD2. In germline, CDR1 is GTSNPN, CDR2 SVGIG (reference sequence). CDR3 length: 16 residues. V shed 4 bases and J 8 bases; nucleotides not matched to a gene: 8. CDR3 coding DNA: TGTGCCTGGACCCTGGGACTAGCGGGAGGGTGGGATGAGCAGTTCTTC. It specifies CAWTLGLAGGWDEQFF.

Comments on this clone: The identical CDR3 is also encoded by other nucleotide sequences in the sample. This chain connects TRBV12-5 to TRBJ1-2, with D possibly TRBD1 on 5 matching bases. CDR1 and CDR2 (germline): LGHNT, FRNRAP. There are 12 residues in the CDR3. V lost 2 bases and J lost 4, with 5 bases in between. CDR3 loop: CASGLTGYGYTF. The CDR3 DNA reads as TGTGCTAGTGGTTTGACAGGCTATGGCTACACCTTC.